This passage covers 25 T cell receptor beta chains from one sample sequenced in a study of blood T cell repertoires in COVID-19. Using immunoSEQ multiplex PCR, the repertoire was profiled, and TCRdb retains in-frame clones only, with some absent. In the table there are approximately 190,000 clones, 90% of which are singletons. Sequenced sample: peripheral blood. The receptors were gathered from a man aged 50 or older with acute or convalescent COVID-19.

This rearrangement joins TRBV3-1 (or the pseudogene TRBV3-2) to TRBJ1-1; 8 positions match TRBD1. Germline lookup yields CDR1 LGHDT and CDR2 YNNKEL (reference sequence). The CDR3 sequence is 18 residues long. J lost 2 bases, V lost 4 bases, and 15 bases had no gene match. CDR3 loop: CASSLTGTGQARNTEAFF. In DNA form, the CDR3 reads TGTGCCAGCAGCCTAACCGGGACAGGCCAAGCCCGAAACACTGAAGCTTTCTTT.

The chain's CDR3 is CASGRQGGGYGYTF. The CDR3 DNA follows: TGTGCCAGCGGTCGACAGGGAGGCGGCTATGGCTACACCTTC. The rearrangement links TRBV19 to TRBJ1-2, with TRBD1 matching over 7 bases. Germline V gene lookup returns CDR1 LNHDA and CDR2 SQIVND (reference sequence). This CDR3 contains 14 residues. With 9 bases clipped from V and 4 bases from J, the junction kept 11 bases outside the gene matches.

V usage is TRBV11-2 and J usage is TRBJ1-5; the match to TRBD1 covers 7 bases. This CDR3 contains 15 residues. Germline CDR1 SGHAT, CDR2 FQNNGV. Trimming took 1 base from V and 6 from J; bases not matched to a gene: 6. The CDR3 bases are TGTGCCAGCAGCTTAGGAGGACAGGCGCGTCAGCCCCAGCATTTT. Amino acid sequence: CASSLGGQARQPQHF.

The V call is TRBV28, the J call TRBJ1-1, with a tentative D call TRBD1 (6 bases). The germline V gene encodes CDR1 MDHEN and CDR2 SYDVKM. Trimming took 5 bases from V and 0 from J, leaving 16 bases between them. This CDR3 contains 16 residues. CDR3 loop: CASSPPWRGLNTEAFF. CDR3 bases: TGTGCCAGCAGTCCTCCCTGGCGGGGGCTGAACACTGAAGCTTTCTTT.

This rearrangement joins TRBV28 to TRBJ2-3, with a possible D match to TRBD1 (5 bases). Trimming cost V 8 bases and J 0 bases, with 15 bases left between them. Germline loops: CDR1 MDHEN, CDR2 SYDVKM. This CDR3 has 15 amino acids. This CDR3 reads CASQQGVLSTDTQYF. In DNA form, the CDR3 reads TGTGCCAGCCAACAAGGGGTTCTAAGCACAGATACGCAGTATTTT.

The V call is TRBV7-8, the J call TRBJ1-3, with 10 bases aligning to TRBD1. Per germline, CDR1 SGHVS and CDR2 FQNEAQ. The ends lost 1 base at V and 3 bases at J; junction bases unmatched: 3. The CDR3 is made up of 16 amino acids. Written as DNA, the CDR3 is TGTGCCAGCAGCTTAGAGGGACAGGGGCTTGGAAACACCATATATTTT. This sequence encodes CASSLEGQGLGNTIYF.

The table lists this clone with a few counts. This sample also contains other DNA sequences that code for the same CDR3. The CDR3 region has the DNA TGTGCCAGTAGCGGACAGGGAGGAAATCAGCCCCAGCATTTT. Its protein product is CASSGQGGNQPQHF. V gene TRBV19 combines with J gene TRBJ1-5; TRBD1 matches 8 bases. There are 14 residues in the CDR3. Looked up from germline, CDR1 is LNHDA and CDR2 is SQIVND (reference sequence). With 6 bases clipped from V and 4 bases from J, the junction kept 5 bases outside the gene matches.

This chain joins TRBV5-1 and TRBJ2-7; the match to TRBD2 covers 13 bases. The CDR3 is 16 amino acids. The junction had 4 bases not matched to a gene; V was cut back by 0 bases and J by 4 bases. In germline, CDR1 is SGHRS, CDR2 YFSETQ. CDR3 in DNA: TGCGCCAGCAGCTTGGGAGGACTAGCGGGAGCTTACGAGCAGTACTTC. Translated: CASSLGGLAGAYEQYF.

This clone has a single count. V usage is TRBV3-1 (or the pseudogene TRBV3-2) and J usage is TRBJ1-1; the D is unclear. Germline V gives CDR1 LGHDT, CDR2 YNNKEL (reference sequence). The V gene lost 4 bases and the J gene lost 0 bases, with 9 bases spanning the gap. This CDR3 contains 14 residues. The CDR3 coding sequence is TGTGCCAGCAGCCCCCGGACTGTGAACACTGAAGCTTTCTTT. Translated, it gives CASSPRTVNTEAFF.

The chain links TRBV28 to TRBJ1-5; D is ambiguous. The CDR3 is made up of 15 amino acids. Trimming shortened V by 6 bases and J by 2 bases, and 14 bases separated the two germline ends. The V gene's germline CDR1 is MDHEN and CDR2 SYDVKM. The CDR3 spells CASRLGRFGNQPQHF. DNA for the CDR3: TGTGCCAGCAGATTAGGGCGTTTCGGCAATCAGCCCCAGCATTTT. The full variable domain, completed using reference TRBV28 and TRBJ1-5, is DVKVTQSSRYLVKRTGEKVFLECVQDMDHENMFWYRQDPGLGLRLIYFSYDVKMKEKGDIPEGYSVSREKKERFSLILESASTNQTSMYLCASRLGRFGNQPQHFGDGTRLSIL.

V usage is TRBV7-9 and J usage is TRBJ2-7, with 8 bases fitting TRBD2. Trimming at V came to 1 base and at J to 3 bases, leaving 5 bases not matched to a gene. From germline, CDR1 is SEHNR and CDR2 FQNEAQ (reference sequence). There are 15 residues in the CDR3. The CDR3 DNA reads TGTGCCAGCAGCTTAGTCGGGGGGGCTCTCTACGAGCAGTACTTC. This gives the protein CASSLVGGALYEQYF.

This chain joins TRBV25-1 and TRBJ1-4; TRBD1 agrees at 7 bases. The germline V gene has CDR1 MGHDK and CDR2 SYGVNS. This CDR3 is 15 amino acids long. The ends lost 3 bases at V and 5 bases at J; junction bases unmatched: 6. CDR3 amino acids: CASSDLQGVNEKLFF. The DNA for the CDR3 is TGTGCCAGCAGTGACCTCCAGGGGGTGAATGAAAAACTGTTTTTT.

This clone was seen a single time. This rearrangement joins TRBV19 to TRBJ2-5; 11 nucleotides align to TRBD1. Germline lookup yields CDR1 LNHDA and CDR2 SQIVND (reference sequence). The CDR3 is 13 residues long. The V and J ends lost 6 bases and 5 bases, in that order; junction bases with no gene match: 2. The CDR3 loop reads CASRGTGGETQYF. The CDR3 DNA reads TGTGCCAGTAGGGGGACAGGGGGGGAGACCCAGTACTTC.

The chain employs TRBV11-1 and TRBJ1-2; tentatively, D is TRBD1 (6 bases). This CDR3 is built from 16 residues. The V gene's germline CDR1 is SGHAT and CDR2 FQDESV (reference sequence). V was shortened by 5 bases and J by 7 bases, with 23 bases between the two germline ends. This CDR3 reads CASSHLIRGPGGGYTF. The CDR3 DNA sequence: TGTGCCAGCAGCCATTTAATCAGGGGTCCAGGCGGTGGCTACACCTTC.

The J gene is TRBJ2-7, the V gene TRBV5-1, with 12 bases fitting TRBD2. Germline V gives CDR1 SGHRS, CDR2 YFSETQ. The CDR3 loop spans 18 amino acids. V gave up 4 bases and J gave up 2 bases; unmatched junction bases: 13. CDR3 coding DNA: TGCGCCAGCAGCCTGGGACAGGGGACTAGCGGGCTCCCCTACGAGCAGTACTTC. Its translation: CASSLGQGTSGLPYEQYF.

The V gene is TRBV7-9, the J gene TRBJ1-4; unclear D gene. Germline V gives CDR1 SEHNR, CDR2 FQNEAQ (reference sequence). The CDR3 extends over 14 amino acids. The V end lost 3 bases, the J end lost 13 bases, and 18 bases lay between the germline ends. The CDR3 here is CASSFSGSVPTLFF. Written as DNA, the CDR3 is TGTGCCAGCAGCTTTTCGGGGTCAGTGCCTACACTGTTTTTT.

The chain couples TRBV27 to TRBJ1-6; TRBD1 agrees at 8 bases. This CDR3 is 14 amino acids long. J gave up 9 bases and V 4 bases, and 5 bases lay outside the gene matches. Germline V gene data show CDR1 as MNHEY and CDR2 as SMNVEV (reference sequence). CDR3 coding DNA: TGTGCCAGCAGTTCAAACAGGGGGTTTTCACCCCTCCACTTT. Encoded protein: CASSSNRGFSPLHF.

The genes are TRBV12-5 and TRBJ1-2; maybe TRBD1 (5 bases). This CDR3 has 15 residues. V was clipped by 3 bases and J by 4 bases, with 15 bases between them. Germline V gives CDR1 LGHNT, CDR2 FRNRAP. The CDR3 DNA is TGTGCTAGTGGTTTCGGCGCAGGGCAGCCCTATGGCTACACCTTC. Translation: CASGFGAGQPYGYTF. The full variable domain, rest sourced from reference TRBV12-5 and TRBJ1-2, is DARVTQTPRHKVTEMGQEVTMRCQPILGHNTVFWYRQTMMQGLELLAYFRNRAPLDDSGMPKDRFSAEMPDATLATLKIQPSEPRDSAVYFCASGFGAGQPYGYTFGSGTRLTVV.

This CDR3 reads CASSYPRLTEAFF. DNA for the CDR3: TGTGCCAGCAGTTACCCCCGACTTACTGAAGCTTTCTTT. The chain joins TRBV6-2 or TRBV6-3 to TRBJ1-1; unclear D gene. Per the germline V gene, CDR1 is MNHEY and CDR2 is SVGEGT. CDR3 size: 13 residues. V gave up 2 bases and J gave up 5 bases, with 9 bases separating them.

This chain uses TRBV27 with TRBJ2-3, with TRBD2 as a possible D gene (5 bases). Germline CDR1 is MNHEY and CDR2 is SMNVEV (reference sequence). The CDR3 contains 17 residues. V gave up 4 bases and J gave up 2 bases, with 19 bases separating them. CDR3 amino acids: CASSSYAPSRDTDTQYF. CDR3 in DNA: TGTGCCAGCAGTTCTTATGCCCCTAGCCGTGACACAGATACGCAGTATTTT.

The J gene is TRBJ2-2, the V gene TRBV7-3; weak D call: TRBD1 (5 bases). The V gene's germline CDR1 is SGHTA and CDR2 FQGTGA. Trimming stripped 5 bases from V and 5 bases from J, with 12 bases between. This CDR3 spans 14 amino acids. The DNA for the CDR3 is TGTGCCAGCAGCCCCACGCAGGGAACCGGGGAGCTGTTTTTT. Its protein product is CASSPTQGTGELFF.

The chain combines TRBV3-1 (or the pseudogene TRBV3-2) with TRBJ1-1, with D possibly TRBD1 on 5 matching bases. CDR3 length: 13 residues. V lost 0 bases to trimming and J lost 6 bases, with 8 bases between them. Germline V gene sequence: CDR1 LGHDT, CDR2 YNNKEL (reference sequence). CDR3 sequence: CASSQEWGAEAFF. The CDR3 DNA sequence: TGTGCCAGCAGCCAAGAGTGGGGCGCTGAAGCTTTCTTT.

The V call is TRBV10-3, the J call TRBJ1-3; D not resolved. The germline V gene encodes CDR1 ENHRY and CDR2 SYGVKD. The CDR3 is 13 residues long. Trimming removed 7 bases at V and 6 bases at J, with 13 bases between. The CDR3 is CAINRRNENTIYF. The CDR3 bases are TGTGCCATCAACCGGCGGAACGAAAACACCATATATTTT.

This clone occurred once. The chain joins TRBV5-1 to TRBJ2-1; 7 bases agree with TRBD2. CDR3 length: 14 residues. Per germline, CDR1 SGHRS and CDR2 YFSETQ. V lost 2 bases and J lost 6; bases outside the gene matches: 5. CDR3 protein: CASSFGTTSNEQFF. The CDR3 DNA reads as TGCGCCAGCAGCTTTGGGACTACCTCCAATGAGCAGTTCTTC.

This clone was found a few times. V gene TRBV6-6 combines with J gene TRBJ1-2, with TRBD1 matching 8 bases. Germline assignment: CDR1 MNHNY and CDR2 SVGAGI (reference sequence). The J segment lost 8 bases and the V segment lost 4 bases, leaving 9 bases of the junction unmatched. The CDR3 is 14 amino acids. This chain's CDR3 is CASSLGQGANGYTF. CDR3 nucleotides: TGTGCCAGCAGTTTAGGGCAGGGGGCTAACGGCTACACCTTC.